A selection of T cell receptor beta chains follows, all from one sample in a study of shared clonotypes between healthy human individuals. Measured with immunoSEQ multiplex PCR; TCRdb has only the in-frame clones, and not every one. The data hold 550,000 to 700,000 clones, with 60% to 75% observed a single time. Sequencing input: memory CD4+ T cells sorted from blood. These receptors originate from a young woman in good health. The CDR3 runs from the conserved cysteine through the conserved F or W. The order of the fields is D gene, clone size, J gene, V gene, CDR3 protein, CDR3 DNA. D genes are given only for firm matches. Rows may omit the clone size; those that give it use once, few, many or a size class.

>.|once|TRBJ2-3|TRBV5-1
CASRLMEAGTDTQYF
TGCGCCAGCAGACTGATGGAAGCGGGCACAGATACGCAGTATTTT
>.|.|TRBJ1-2|TRBV7-2
CASSLGISQPYGYTF
TGTGCCAGCAGCTTGGGGATCAGTCAGCCCTATGGCTACACCTTC
>TRBD1|once|TRBJ1-5|TRBV19
CASSSDRGDYSNQPQHF
TGTGCCAGTAGTTCAGACAGGGGAGATTATAGCAATCAGCCCCAGCATTTT
>.|.|TRBJ2-3|TRBV11-2
CASSLLGDTQYF
TGTGCCAGCAGCTTACTGGGAGATACGCAGTATTTT
>.|.|TRBJ2-2|TRBV4-2
CASEPLVGPNTGELFF
TGTGCCAGCGAGCCACTCGTAGGGCCCAACACCGGGGAGCTGTTTTTT
>TRBD2|.|TRBJ2-1|TRBV27
CASSLIAGSNNEQFF
TGTGCCAGCAGTTTGATAGCGGGATCGAACAATGAGCAGTTCTTC
>TRBD1|few|TRBJ2-7|TRBV6-1
CASSERPETGVDEQYF
TGTGCCAGCAGTGAAAGACCTGAGACAGGGGTGGACGAGCAGTACTTC
>.|.|TRBJ1-5|TRBV6-5
CASSTRNSNQPQHF
TGTGCCAGCTCTACAAGGAATAGCAATCAGCCCCAGCATTTT
>TRBD1|.|TRBJ2-3|TRBV2
CASRDREDTDTQYF
TGTGCCAGTAGGGACAGGGAGGACACAGATACGCAGTATTTT
>.|.|TRBJ2-5|TRBV6-1
CASSWGARQETQYF
TGTGCCAGCAGTTGGGGGGCCCGCCAAGAGACCCAGTACTTC
>.|.|TRBJ2-1|TRBV6-1
CASVWQGDEQFF
TGTGCCAGCGTATGGCAGGGCGATGAGCAGTTCTTC
>.|once|TRBJ1-3|TRBV5-1
CASSFSGTFGNTIYF
TGCGCCAGCAGCTTTTCCGGGACGTTTGGAAACACCATATATTTT
>TRBD2|.|TRBJ2-7|TRBV4-1
CASSRSILSGSREQYF
TGCGCCAGCAGCCGCTCGATATTGAGCGGGAGTCGCGAGCAGTACTTC
>TRBD2|.|TRBJ2-1|TRBV5-1
CASSSTDGGVDEQFF
TGCGCCAGCAGCTCGACTGACGGGGGGGTCGATGAGCAGTTCTTC
>.|once|TRBJ1-2|TRBV6-5
CASSYSAVTAAVGYTF
TGTGCCAGCAGTTACTCTGCTGTGACGGCGGCTGTTGGCTACACCTTC